The clone carrying this TCR beta chain was found a few times. Individuals drawn from around 25 US areas were about 18 to 90 years old. Produced via immunoSEQ multiplex PCR; TCRdb's table is partial and in-frame only. The sample has about 210,000 clones, roughly 90% seen once. Germline values: CDR1 KGHSH, CDR2 LQKENI. V lost 3 bases and J lost 4, with 6 bases in between. CDR3 length: 13 residues. The sample comes from a study of blood T cell repertoires in COVID-19. About the research overall: Nucleic acid was either cDNA or gDNA, and it came from T cells, B-cell-depleted T cells, or PBMCs.

The sequencing sample was made of PBMCs or T cells enriched from blood (not recorded which). V is TRBV18 and J is TRBJ2-2, with no clear D. This receptor was identified in a man between 18 and 29 years old with acute COVID-19. The CDR3 sequence is CASSPVSTGELFF. The CDR3 nucleotides read TGTGCCAGCTCACCCGTCAGCACCGGGGAGCTGTTTTTT.